This T cell receptor (beta chain) was captured by sequencing in a study of CD8 T cells in ankylosing spondylitis. This clonotype was seen only a few times. TCRdb re-called the 5' RACE reads through MiXCR, storing one row per CDR3 protein. The sample contains some 140,000 distinct CDR3 sequences, about 8% of which appear only once. The CDR3 totals 15 residues. Sequenced material: synovial fluid, either unsorted or a sorted T cell fraction (not recorded which). The gene calls are TRBV21-1 and TRBJ2-1; TRBD2 is the table's D call and was not checked against the DNA. TRBV21-1 is labeled a pseudogene. The TCR sequence derives from a male donor with ankylosing spondylitis. CDR3 sequence (DNA): TGTGCCAGCAGCGATCTAGCGGGAGAAAGCGATGAGCAGTTCTTC. Its protein product is CASSDLAGESDEQFF.